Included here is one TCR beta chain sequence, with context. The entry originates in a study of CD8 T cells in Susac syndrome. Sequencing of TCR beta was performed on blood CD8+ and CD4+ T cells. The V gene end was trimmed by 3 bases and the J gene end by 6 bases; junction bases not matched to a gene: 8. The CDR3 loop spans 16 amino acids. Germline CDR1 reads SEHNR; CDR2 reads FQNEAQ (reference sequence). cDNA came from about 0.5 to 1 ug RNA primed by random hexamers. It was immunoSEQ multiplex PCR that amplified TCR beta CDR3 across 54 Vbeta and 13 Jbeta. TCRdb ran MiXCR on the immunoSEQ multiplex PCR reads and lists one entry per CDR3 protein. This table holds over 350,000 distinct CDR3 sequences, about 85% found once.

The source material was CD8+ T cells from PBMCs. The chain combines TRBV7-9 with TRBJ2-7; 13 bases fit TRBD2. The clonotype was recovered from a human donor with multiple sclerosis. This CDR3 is CASSFQLAGGPPEQYF. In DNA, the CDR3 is TGTGCCAGCAGCTTCCAACTAGCGGGAGGGCCCCCCGAGCAGTACTTC.